The 24 T cell receptor beta chains in this list originate from one sample, sequenced in a study of shared clonotypes between healthy human individuals. The protocol was immunoSEQ multiplex PCR, while the TCRdb copy is restricted to in-frame clones and leaves out a portion. The sample lists about 1.9 million clones; over 85% were seen once. CD45RO-negative CD8 cells positively selected for CCR7 made up the naive population, which excluded terminally differentiated effector memory CD45RA+ cells. Sequencing was carried out using naive CD8+ T cells from PBMCs. The receptors derive from a man aged 18 to 29 in good health. Some clones in this sample may be carry-over from other donors' samples.

The genes are TRBV6-6 and TRBJ2-7; D is undetermined. The CDR3 is made up of 14 amino acids. V was trimmed by 0 bases and J by 2 bases, leaving 8 bases between them. In germline, CDR1 is MNHNY, CDR2 SVGAGI (reference sequence). CDR3 in amino acids: CASSYSPSTYEQYF. CDR3 nucleotides: TGTGCCAGCAGTTACTCTCCCAGTACCTACGAGCAGTACTTC.

The chain carries TRBV7-2 and TRBJ2-1, with 7 bases that match TRBD1. The germline V gene encodes CDR1 SGHTA and CDR2 FQGNSA. V shed 3 bases, J shed 0 bases, and the junction held 8 bases outside the gene matches. The CDR3 consists of 17 residues. The DNA for the CDR3 is TGTGCCAGCAGCTTTCCAACGACAGGGTACTCCTACAATGAGCAGTTCTTC. Translating gives CASSFPTTGYSYNEQFF.

This rearrangement joins TRBV28 to TRBJ2-3; 9 bases line up with TRBD1. V shed 5 bases and J 2 bases; nucleotides not matched to a gene: 5. The CDR3 is 15 amino acids. Per the germline V gene, CDR1 is MDHEN and CDR2 is SYDVKM. CDR3 nucleotide sequence: TGTGCCAGCAGTCCGGGACAGGGATACACAGATACGCAGTATTTT. The encoded protein is CASSPGQGYTDTQYF.

The rearrangement uses TRBV7-3 and TRBJ2-6; the D gene is possibly TRBD1 (6 bases). CDR1 and CDR2 from the germline V gene are SGHTA and FQGTGA. V lost 2 bases to trimming and J lost 3 bases, with 11 bases between them. The CDR3 runs to 16 residues. The CDR3 reads CASSLPGADGANVLTF. CDR3 DNA: TGTGCCAGCAGCTTACCAGGGGCGGATGGGGCCAACGTCCTGACTTTC.

The V and J genes are TRBV15 and TRBJ2-7; D is uncertain. From germline, CDR1 is LNHNV and CDR2 YYDKDF (reference sequence). The CDR3 runs 12 residues. V gave up 1 base and J gave up 2 bases, with 3 bases separating them. The CDR3 sequence is CATSRGAYEQYF. The CDR3 DNA sequence: TGTGCCACCAGCAGAGGGGCCTACGAGCAGTACTTC. Full variable domain (remainder filled in from reference TRBV15 and TRBJ2-7): DAMVIQNPRYQVTQFGKPVTLSCSQTLNHNVMYWYQQKSSQAPKLLFHYYDKDFNNEADTPDNFQSRRPNTSFCFLDIRSPGLGDTAMYLCATSRGAYEQYFGPGTRLTVT.

The chain links TRBV9 to TRBJ2-2; D may be TRBD1 (5 bases). Germline V gives CDR1 SGDLS, CDR2 YYNGEE. The CDR3 runs 15 residues. V was pared by 4 bases and J by 1 base, with 11 bases between. The CDR3 coding sequence is TGTGCCAGCAGCAGTTTCGACAGGAACACCGGGGAGCTGTTTTTT. Residues: CASSSFDRNTGELFF.

The rearrangement links TRBV7-9 to TRBJ2-3, with D perhaps TRBD2 (7 bases). The CDR3 has 16 amino acids. CDR1 SEHNR and CDR2 FQNEAQ come from the germline V gene (reference sequence). The germline V and J ends were trimmed by 5 bases and 6 bases, with 21 bases remaining between them. The CDR3 reads CASSIRGGGGEDTQYF. CDR3 DNA sequence: TGTGCCAGCAGCATCCGCGGGGGCGGGGGAGAGGATACGCAGTATTTT.

For this clone: Distinct nucleotide sequences in the sample also encode this CDR3. V usage is TRBV27 and J usage is TRBJ2-6; the D is unclear. The CDR3 is 14 amino acids. The V and J ends lost 6 bases and 0 bases respectively, with 6 bases between them. Germline CDR1 reads MNHEY; CDR2 reads SMNVEV (reference sequence). The CDR3 protein is CASSPNSGANVLTF. The DNA for the CDR3 is TGTGCCAGCAGCCCCAACTCTGGGGCCAACGTCCTGACTTTC.

The rearrangement links TRBV27 to TRBJ1-5, with D possibly TRBD1 on 5 matching bases. This CDR3 comprises 14 residues. The germline V gene has CDR1 MNHEY and CDR2 SMNVEV (reference sequence). Trimming shortened V by 1 base and J by 7 bases, and 11 bases separated the two germline ends. As DNA, the CDR3 is TGTGCCAGCAGTTTATTAGTAGGGGCCCAGCCCCAGCATTTT. It specifies CASSLLVGAQPQHF.

This clone was detected only a few times. The rearrangement uses TRBV4-2 and TRBJ1-4; D gene ambiguous. This CDR3 contains 16 residues. Per germline, CDR1 LGHNA and CDR2 YNFKEQ. V lost 1 base, J lost 5 bases, and 14 bases lay in between. The CDR3 spells CASSQASVMGNEKLFF. The CDR3 coding sequence is TGTGCCAGCAGCCAAGCTTCCGTTATGGGCAATGAAAAACTGTTTTTT.

The chain carries TRBV27 and TRBJ2-1, with D possibly TRBD2 on 6 matching bases. There are 12 residues in the CDR3. Germline CDR1 reads MNHEY; CDR2 reads SMNVEV (reference sequence). The V end was cut by 5 bases, the J end by 10 bases, with 12 bases between. The CDR3 DNA follows: TGTGCCAGCAGTGGGGACTCCCAGGAGCAGTTCTTC. Translation: CASSGDSQEQFF.

This clone appeared a single time. Other DNA sequences in the same sample also yield this CDR3. V and J are TRBV27 and TRBJ2-7; 10 nucleotides line up with TRBD1. The germline gives CDR1 MNHEY, CDR2 SMNVEV (reference sequence). The CDR3 sequence is 15 residues long. The trim removed 5 bases at V and 3 bases at J, leaving 7 bases unmatched. As DNA, the CDR3 is TGTGCCAGCAGTCCCACCGGGACAGGGGTCTACGAGCAGTACTTC. The encoded protein is CASSPTGTGVYEQYF.

V usage is TRBV27 and J usage is TRBJ2-7, with a possible D match to TRBD2 (5 bases). Germline-derived CDR1 and CDR2 are MNHEY and SMNVEV (reference sequence). The CDR3 loop spans 12 amino acids. Trimming shortened V by 6 bases and J by 6 bases, and 12 bases separated the two germline ends. For the CDR3, the DNA is TGTGCCAGCAGCCCAGCGGCAGGCGAGCAGTACTTC. This codes for CASSPAAGEQYF.

The chain has TRBV7-9 and TRBJ2-7; a possible D gene is TRBD2 (5 bases). The germline V gene encodes CDR1 SEHNR and CDR2 FQNEAQ (reference sequence). The length of the CDR3 is 14 residues. V shed 3 bases and J shed 2 bases, with 11 bases lying between them. Here the CDR3 reads CASSFTGRAYEQYF. The CDR3 DNA follows: TGTGCCAGCAGCTTCACGGGGAGAGCCTACGAGCAGTACTTC.

This sequence joins TRBV9 and TRBJ1-2; 7 bases are shared with TRBD1. CDR3 length: 12 amino acids. The germline V gene has CDR1 SGDLS and CDR2 YYNGEE. The trim removed 6 bases at V and 5 bases at J, leaving 4 bases unmatched. For the CDR3, the DNA is TGTGCCAGCAAGGGACAGCTTTATGGCTACACCTTC. It is translated as CASKGQLYGYTF.

Remarks on this clone: The same CDR3 also results from other DNA sequences found in this sample. The chain joins TRBV9 to TRBJ2-7; 9 bases map to TRBD1. Germline assignment: CDR1 SGDLS and CDR2 YYNGEE. The CDR3 sequence is 15 residues long. Trimming removed 0 bases from V and 3 bases from J; junction bases left unmatched: 4. The CDR3 sequence: CASSVGGTGLYEQYF. The DNA for the CDR3 is TGTGCCAGCAGCGTAGGAGGGACAGGGCTCTACGAGCAGTACTTC.

This chain uses TRBV7-9 with TRBJ2-7, with TRBD1 as a possible D gene (5 bases). This CDR3 is built from 17 residues. Trimming stripped 4 bases from V and 6 bases from J, with 25 bases between. CDR1 is SEHNR, CDR2 FQNEAQ, per germline (reference sequence). The CDR3 coding sequence is TGTGCCAGCAGCTCCCCGACAGATGGAAAGACTTTTCGCGAGCAGTACTTC. Encoded protein: CASSSPTDGKTFREQYF.

A remark on this clone: Additional DNA sequences in this sample encode the identical CDR3. The chain combines TRBV19 with TRBJ2-7; D may correspond to TRBD1 or TRBD2 (6 bases each). CDR1 LNHDA and CDR2 SQIVND come from the germline V gene (reference sequence). The CDR3 is 13 amino acids. Between the trimmed V and J ends, which lost 4 bases and 2 bases, there was a span of 9 bases. CDR3 sequence: CASSRGGTYEQYF. The CDR3 coding sequence is TGTGCCAGTAGTAGAGGGGGGACCTACGAGCAGTACTTC.

The chain links TRBV9 to TRBJ1-2; TRBD1 aligns across 7 bases. The CDR3 extends over 17 amino acids. Germline V lookup: CDR1 SGDLS, CDR2 YYNGEE. J gave up 4 bases and V 0 bases, and 12 bases lay outside the gene matches. CDR3 in DNA: TGTGCCAGCAGCGTAGCTTTACAGGGGCAGGGTAGCTATGGCTACACCTTC. It yields the protein CASSVALQGQGSYGYTF.

V is TRBV6-5 and J is TRBJ1-1; a weak D match, TRBD1 (5 bases). Looked up from germline, CDR1 is MNHEY and CDR2 is SVGAGI. Trimming took off 2 bases at V and 2 bases at J, with 9 bases between the two ends. This CDR3 comprises 14 residues. The CDR3 spells CASSYEGQNTEAFF. The CDR3 nucleotides are TGTGCCAGCAGTTACGAAGGACAAAACACTGAAGCTTTCTTT.

This chain uses TRBV18 with TRBJ2-1, with 10 bases fitting TRBD2. The CDR3 has 17 residues. Trimming removed 3 bases from V and 3 bases from J; junction bases left unmatched: 8. Germline-derived CDR1 and CDR2 are KGHSH and LQKENI. CDR3 coding DNA: TGTGCCAGCTCACCGGGACTAGCGCTTTCTGGCTACAATGAGCAGTTCTTC. Its translation: CASSPGLALSGYNEQFF.

The chain joins TRBV28 to TRBJ2-7; D is uncertain. The germline CDR1 and CDR2 sequences are MDHEN and SYDVKM. CDR3 length: 11 amino acids. V was trimmed by 3 bases and J by 6 bases, leaving 6 bases between them. The CDR3 reads CASSFFSEQYF. Here the CDR3 DNA reads TGTGCCAGCAGTTTTTTTAGCGAGCAGTACTTC.

The V gene is TRBV7-6, the J gene TRBJ1-5, with TRBD1 as a possible D gene (5 bases). The CDR3 is 11 residues long. Per the germline V gene, CDR1 is SGHVS and CDR2 is FNYEAQ. CDR3 DNA: TGTGCTACCGGGGGGGATCAGCCCCAGCATTTT. The encoded protein is CATGGDQPQHF.

The genes are TRBV29-1 and TRBJ1-1; 7 bases are shared with TRBD1. Per germline, CDR1 SQVTM and CDR2 ANQGSEA. The CDR3 has 11 amino acids. The ends lost 5 bases at V and 11 bases at J; junction bases unmatched: 8. CDR3 protein: CSVLGGLDAFF. The DNA for the CDR3 is TGCAGCGTTTTAGGGGGCTTGGATGCTTTCTTT.